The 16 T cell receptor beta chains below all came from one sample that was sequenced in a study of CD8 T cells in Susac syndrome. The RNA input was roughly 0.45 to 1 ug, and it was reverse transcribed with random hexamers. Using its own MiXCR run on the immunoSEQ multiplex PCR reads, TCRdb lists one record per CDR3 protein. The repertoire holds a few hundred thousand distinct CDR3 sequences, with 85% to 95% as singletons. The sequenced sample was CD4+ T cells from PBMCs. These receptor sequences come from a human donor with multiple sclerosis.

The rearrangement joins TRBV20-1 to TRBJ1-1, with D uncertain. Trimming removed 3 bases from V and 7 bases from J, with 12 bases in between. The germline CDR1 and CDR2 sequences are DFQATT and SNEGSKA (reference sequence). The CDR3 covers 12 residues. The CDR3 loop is CSARQLSSEAFF. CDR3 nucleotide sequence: TGCAGTGCTAGGCAGTTGAGTAGTGAAGCTTTCTTT.

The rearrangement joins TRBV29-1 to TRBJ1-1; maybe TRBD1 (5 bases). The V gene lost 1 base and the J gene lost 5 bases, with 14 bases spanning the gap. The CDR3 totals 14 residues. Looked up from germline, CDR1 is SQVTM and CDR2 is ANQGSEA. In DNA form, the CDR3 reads TGCAGCGTTGAAGGGGCAGGGTGGGGAACTGAAGCTTTCTTT. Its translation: CSVEGAGWGTEAFF.

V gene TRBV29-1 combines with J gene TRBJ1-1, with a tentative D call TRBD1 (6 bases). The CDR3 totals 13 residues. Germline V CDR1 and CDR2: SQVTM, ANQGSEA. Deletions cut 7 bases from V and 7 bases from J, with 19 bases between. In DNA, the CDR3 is TGCAGCGCTACTGACAGGAGCCCCGGTGAAGCTTTCTTT. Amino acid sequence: CSATDRSPGEAFF.

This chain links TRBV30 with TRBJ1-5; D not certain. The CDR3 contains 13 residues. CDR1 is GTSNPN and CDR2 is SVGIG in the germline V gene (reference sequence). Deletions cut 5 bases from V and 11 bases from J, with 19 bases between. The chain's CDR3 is CAWCGGPGMAQHF. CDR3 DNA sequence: TGTGCCTGGTGTGGCGGGCCGGGGATGGCCCAGCATTTT.

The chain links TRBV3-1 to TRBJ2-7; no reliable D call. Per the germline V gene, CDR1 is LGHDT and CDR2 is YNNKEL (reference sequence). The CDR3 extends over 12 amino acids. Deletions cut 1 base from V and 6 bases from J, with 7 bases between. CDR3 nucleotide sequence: TGTGCCAGCAGCCAAGTCGGAAGCGAGCAGTACGTC. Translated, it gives CASSQVGSEQYV.

The CDR3 nucleotides read TGCAGTGCTCAGGGGCTAGCGGGGCCAGATACGCAGTATTTT. Its translation is CSAQGLAGPDTQYF. This chain joins TRBV20-1 and TRBJ2-3; 9 nucleotides line up with TRBD2. V shed 5 bases, J shed 4 bases, and the junction held 7 bases outside the gene matches. Germline V gene lookup returns CDR1 DFQATT and CDR2 SNEGSKA (reference sequence). This CDR3 has 14 amino acids.

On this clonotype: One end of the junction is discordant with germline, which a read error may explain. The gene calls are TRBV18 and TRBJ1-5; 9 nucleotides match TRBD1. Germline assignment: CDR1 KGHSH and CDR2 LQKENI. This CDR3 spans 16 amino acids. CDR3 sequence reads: CASSPGQGHMFQSQHF. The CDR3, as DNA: TGTGCCAGCTCACCAGGACAGGGGCATATGTTTCAGTCCCAGCATTTT.

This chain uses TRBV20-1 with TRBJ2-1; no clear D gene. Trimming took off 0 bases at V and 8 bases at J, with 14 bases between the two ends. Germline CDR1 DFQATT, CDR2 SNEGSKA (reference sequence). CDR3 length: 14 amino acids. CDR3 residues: CSAREGFSADEQFF. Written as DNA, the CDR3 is TGCAGTGCTAGAGAAGGTTTTTCGGCCGATGAGCAGTTCTTC.

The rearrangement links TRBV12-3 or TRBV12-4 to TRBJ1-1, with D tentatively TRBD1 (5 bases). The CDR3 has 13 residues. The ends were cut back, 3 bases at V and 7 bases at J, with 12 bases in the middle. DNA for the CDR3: TGTGCCAGCAGTTTGGGGGTGGGGAGTGAAGCTTTCTTT. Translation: CASSLGVGSEAFF.

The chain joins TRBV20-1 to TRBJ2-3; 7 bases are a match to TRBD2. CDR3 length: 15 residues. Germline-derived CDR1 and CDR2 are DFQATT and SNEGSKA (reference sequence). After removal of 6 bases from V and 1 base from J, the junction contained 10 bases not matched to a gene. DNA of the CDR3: TGCAGTGCCAAGATAGGCGGGGGAGGCACAGATACGCAGTATTTT. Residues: CSAKIGGGGTDTQYF.

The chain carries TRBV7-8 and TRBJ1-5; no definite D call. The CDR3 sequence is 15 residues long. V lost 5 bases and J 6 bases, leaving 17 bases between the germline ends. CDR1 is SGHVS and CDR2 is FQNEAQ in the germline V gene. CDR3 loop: CASSPSGSGGQPQHF. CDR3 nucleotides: TGTGCCAGCAGCCCCTCGGGATCGGGAGGTCAGCCCCAGCATTTT.

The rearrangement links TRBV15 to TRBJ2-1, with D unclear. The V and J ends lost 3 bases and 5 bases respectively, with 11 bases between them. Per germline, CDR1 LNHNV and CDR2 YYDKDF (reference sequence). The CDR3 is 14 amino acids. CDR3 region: CATSRAQADNEQFF. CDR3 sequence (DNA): TGTGCCACCAGCAGGGCTCAGGCAGACAATGAGCAGTTCTTC. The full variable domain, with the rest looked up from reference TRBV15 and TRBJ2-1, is DAMVIQNPRYQVTQFGKPVTLSCSQTLNHNVMYWYQQKSSQAPKLLFHYYDKDFNNEADTPDNFQSRRPNTSFCFLDIRSPGLGDTAMYLCATSRAQADNEQFFGPGTRLTVL.

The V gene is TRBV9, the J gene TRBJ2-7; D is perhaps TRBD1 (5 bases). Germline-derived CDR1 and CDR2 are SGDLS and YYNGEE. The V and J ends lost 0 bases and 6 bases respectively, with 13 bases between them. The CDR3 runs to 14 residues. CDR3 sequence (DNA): TGTGCCAGCAGCGTAGAGGTTGCAGGGTTCGAGCAGTACTTC. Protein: CASSVEVAGFEQYF.

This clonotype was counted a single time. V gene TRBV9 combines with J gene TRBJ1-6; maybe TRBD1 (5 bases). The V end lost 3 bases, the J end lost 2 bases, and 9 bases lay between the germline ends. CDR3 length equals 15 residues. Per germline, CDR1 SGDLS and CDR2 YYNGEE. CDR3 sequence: CASSGQGTYNSPLHF. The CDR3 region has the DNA TGTGCCAGCAGCGGTCAGGGCACCTATAATTCACCCCTCCACTTT.

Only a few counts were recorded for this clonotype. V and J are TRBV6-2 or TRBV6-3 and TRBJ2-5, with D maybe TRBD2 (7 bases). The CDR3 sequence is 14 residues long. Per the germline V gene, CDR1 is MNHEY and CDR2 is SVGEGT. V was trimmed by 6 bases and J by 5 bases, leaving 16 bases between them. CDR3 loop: CASRPEQGGETQYF. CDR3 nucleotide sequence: TGTGCCAGCAGGCCTGAACAGGGAGGGGAGACCCAGTACTTC.

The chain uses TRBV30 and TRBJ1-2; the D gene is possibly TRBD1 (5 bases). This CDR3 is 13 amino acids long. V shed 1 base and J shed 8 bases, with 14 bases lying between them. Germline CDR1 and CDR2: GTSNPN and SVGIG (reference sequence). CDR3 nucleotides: TGTGCCTGGAGTGCCACGGGGGTCTCCGGCTACACCTTC. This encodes CAWSATGVSGYTF.